Given below is one T cell receptor (beta chain) in context. V shed 2 bases and J shed 0 bases, with 7 bases lying between them. From germline, CDR1 is SGHRS and CDR2 YFSETQ. The CDR3 is 14 amino acids. Produced via immunoSEQ multiplex PCR; TCRdb's table is partial and in-frame only. The sample has some 58,000 clones, approximately 90% seen once. These data are taken from a study of PD-1 blockade in classical Hodgkin lymphoma. The time point denotes: cycle 4 day 1 (C4D1), after 5 to 7 weeks of nivolumab. Each patient relapsed following autologous stem cell transplantation, and prior brentuximab vedotin exposure differed. Best outcomes ranged across complete response, partial response and progressive disease.

This sequence joins TRBV5-1 and TRBJ2-3; D uncertain. The sequence was obtained from a human donor with classical Hodgkin lymphoma. The specimen was peripheral blood mononuclear cells (PBMCs), collected before the fourth cycle of nivolumab. The CDR3 bases are TGCGCCAGCAGCTTTGAGTCTAGCACAGATACGCAGTATTTT. This translates into CASSFESSTDTQYF.